The following is a T cell receptor beta chain sequence with its context. Per germline, CDR1 MDHEN and CDR2 SYDVKM. The CDR3 is made up of 15 amino acids. Losses at the gene ends were 5 bases for V and 4 bases for J; bases not matched to a gene: 10. The data were taken from a study of blood T cell repertoires in COVID-19. About the study: From the United States, Italy and Spain came samples of acute and convalescent COVID-19. Sources were T cells, B-cell-depleted T cells, or PBMCs; the material itself was cDNA or gDNA.

Original methodology: Amplified reference gene primers provided the basis for estimating nucleated cell counts. Profiling relied on immunoSEQ multiplex PCR, and the TCRdb table lists in-frame clones only, not all of them. Clone size and V and J calls were adopted from that table, with D and trimming inferred from the DNA. The table shows roughly 310,000 clones, with approximately 87% occurring only once. This clonotype was obtained from a woman aged 50 to 60 with active or convalescent COVID-19. The source material was peripheral blood. The rearrangement links TRBV28 to TRBJ1-2; 7 bases align to TRBD1. Written as DNA, the CDR3 is TGTGCCAGCAGTACCCCCTCCGGGACAGTCTATGGCTACACCTTC. This gives the protein CASSTPSGTVYGYTF.